These 2 T cell receptor beta chains originate from one sample sequenced in a study of cytomegalovirus exposure and HLA in healthy donors. The PCR used 60 Vbeta and 13 Jbeta primers. The data were produced by immunoSEQ multiplex PCR, yet TCRdb's version contains in-frame clones alone and is incomplete. The data show over 15,000 clones, 84% seen once. Input material: PBMCs. These receptors all stem from a human donor in good health.

The rearrangement links TRBV6-5 to TRBJ1-6; D might be TRBD1 (6 bases). With 6 bases removed from V and 7 bases from J, the gap between germline ends came to 13 bases. Germline V gene data show CDR1 as MNHEY and CDR2 as SVGAGI. CDR3 length: 14 amino acids. In nucleotides, the CDR3 is TGTGCCAGCAGGAACGGACAGCGAAATTCACCCCTCCACTTT. Translation: CASRNGQRNSPLHF.

The chain uses TRBV19 and TRBJ1-5; TRBD1 aligns across 9 bases. V lost 5 bases to trimming and J lost 8 bases; unmatched junction nucleotides: 13. This CDR3 has 16 residues. Looked up from germline, CDR1 is LNHDA and CDR2 is SQIVND (reference sequence). The CDR3 DNA reads as TGTGCCAGTAGTTCACGACAGGGGGTAGGGGAAGAGCCCCAGCATTTT. Translation gives CASSSRQGVGEEPQHF.